This passage covers 4 T cell receptor beta chains from one sample sequenced in a study of untreated major depressive disorder. Broader study findings: CD4+ T cells from depressed patients used TRBV05-01 (Vbeta 5.1) more often than controls.

Profiling relied on immunoSEQ multiplex PCR, and the TCRdb table lists in-frame clones only, not all of them. The sample records about 19,000 clones, under 95% being singletons. These TCRs' antigens remain unknown. The specimen was CD4+ T cells from PBMCs. These receptors were collected from a woman aged 40 to 49 with major depressive disorder.

CDR3 amino acids: CASSPSWGGGGRLAKNIQYF. The CDR3 DNA reads TGCGCCAGCAGCCCGAGTTGGGGCGGGGGCGGTAGGTTAGCCAAAAACATTCAGTACTTC. The V call is TRBV5-1, the J call TRBJ2-4, with D tentatively TRBD2 (7 bases). V lost 4 bases and J 0 bases, leaving 26 bases between the germline ends. This CDR3 comprises 20 residues. Looked up from germline, CDR1 is SGHRS and CDR2 is YFSETQ.

This rearrangement joins TRBV5-6 to TRBJ2-4, with D perhaps given as TRBD1 or TRBD2 (5 bases each). CDR1 is SGHDT and CDR2 is YYEEEE in the germline V gene. This CDR3 spans 17 amino acids. The germline V and J ends were trimmed by 4 bases and 0 bases, with 17 bases remaining between them. The DNA of the CDR3 is TGTGCCAGCAGCATCGACGCCGGGACCCTAGCCAAAAACATTCAGTACTTC. Translating it yields CASSIDAGTLAKNIQYF.

This clone was counted only a few times. The V call is TRBV7-9, the J call TRBJ1-2, with D perhaps TRBD1 (5 bases). The CDR3 sequence is 13 residues long. The germline V gene encodes CDR1 SEHNR and CDR2 FQNEAQ (reference sequence). The V end was cut by 5 bases, the J end by 3 bases, with 10 bases between. The CDR3 DNA sequence: TGTGCCAGCAGCCCGGACACGTACTATGGCTACACCTTC. Translated, it gives CASSPDTYYGYTF. The full variable domain, in which reference TRBV7-9 and TRBJ1-2 provide the parts outside the CDR3, is DTGVSQNPRHKITKRGQNVTFRCDPISEHNRLYWYRQTLGQGPEFLTYFQNEAQLEKSRLLSDRFSAERPKGSFSTLEIQRTEQGDSAMYLCASSPDTYYGYTFGSGTRLTVV.

The CDR3 loop is CASSIGGAQYF. The DNA of the CDR3 is TGTGCCAGCAGCATAGGGGGCGCGCAGTATTTT. The chain joins TRBV5-4 to TRBJ2-3; TRBD1 matches at 7 bases. Germline assignment: CDR1 SGHNT and CDR2 YYREEE (reference sequence). V was clipped by 4 bases and J by 10 bases; unmatched bases: 3. There are 11 residues in the CDR3. The entire variable domain, with the rest obtained from reference TRBV5-4 and TRBJ2-3, is as follows: ETGVTQSPTHLIKTRGQQVTLRCSSQSGHNTVSWYQQALGQGPQFIFQYYREEENGRGNFPPRFSGLQFPNYSSELNVNALELDDSALYLCASSIGGAQYFGPGTRLTVL.